What follows are 5 T cell receptor beta chains derived from one specimen sequenced in a study of response to subunit inactivated influenza vaccine. From the RT-PCR reads, TCRdb called clonotypes with MiXCR, one entry per CDR3 protein. The repertoire holds around 580,000 distinct CDR3 sequences, with around 11% as singletons. This specimen consisted of PBMCs from blood, obtained on the day of vaccination. These receptors were collected from a man between 45 and 60 years old who received an inactivated influenza vaccine.

The J gene is TRBJ1-4, the V gene TRBV27; D might be TRBD1 (5 bases). This CDR3 is built from 16 residues. Germline-derived CDR1 and CDR2 are MNHEY and SMNVEV (reference sequence). The germline V and J ends were trimmed by 3 bases and 5 bases, with 16 bases remaining between them. CDR3 loop: CASSLTEGGSNEKLFF. The CDR3 bases are TGTGCCAGCAGTTTGACAGAGGGAGGGAGCAATGAAAAACTGTTTTTT. The complete variable domain, with remaining parts taken from reference TRBV27 and TRBJ1-4, reads EAQVTQNPRYLITVTGKKLTVTCSQNMNHEYMSWYRQDPGLGLRQIYYSMNVEVTDKGDVPEGYKVSRKEKRNFPLILESPSPNQTSLYFCASSLTEGGSNEKLFFGSGTQLSVL.

In this sample, this clonotype turned up many times. V is TRBV4-2 and J is TRBJ2-3; 10 bases agree with TRBD2. V was clipped by 5 bases and J by 6 bases; unmatched bases: 14. The CDR3 length is 17 residues. The germline CDR1 and CDR2 sequences are LGHNA and YNFKEQ. Written as DNA, the CDR3 is TGTGCCAGCAGCGGAATCCCAGCGGGGGGGCTTTCGGATACGCAGTATTTT. Its translation is CASSGIPAGGLSDTQYF.

CDR3 nucleotides: TGTGCCAGCAGCCAAGCCGCACAGTCCTATGGCTACACCTTC. Amino acids: CASSQAAQSYGYTF. This chain connects TRBV3-1 to TRBJ1-2; D is undetermined. V dropped 1 base and J dropped 4 bases, with 10 bases sitting between them. Germline CDR1 reads LGHDT; CDR2 reads YNNKEL (reference sequence). The CDR3 totals 14 residues.

This clonotype was picked up a small number of times. The V and J genes are TRBV7-6 and TRBJ2-1; the D gene could be TRBD1 or TRBD2 (5 bases each). Germline CDR1 reads SGHVS; CDR2 reads FNYEAQ. The CDR3 is made up of 15 amino acids. Deletions cut 1 base from V and 6 bases from J, with 13 bases between. CDR3 coding DNA: TGTGCCAGCAGCTTAGGGGGGTTTACCAGCAATGAGCAGTTCTTC. Amino acids: CASSLGGFTSNEQFF.

This clonotype was seen only a few times. This chain connects TRBV20-1 to TRBJ2-2, with no clear D. The CDR3 sequence is 15 residues long. Looked up from germline, CDR1 is DFQATT and CDR2 is SNEGSKA (reference sequence). V lost 4 bases and J lost 1, with 13 bases in between. CDR3 bases: TGCAGTGCTACCGCTAGACTCCAGAACACCGGGGAGCTGTTTTTT. Residues: CSATARLQNTGELFF.